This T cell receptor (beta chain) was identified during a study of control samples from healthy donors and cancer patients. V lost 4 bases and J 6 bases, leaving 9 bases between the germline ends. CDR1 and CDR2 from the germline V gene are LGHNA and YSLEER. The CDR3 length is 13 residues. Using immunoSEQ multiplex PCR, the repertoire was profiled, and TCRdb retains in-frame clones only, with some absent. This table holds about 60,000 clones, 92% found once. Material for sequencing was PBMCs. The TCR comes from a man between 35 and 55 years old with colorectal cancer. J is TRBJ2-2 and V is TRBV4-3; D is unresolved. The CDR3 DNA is TGCGCCAGCAGCCGGAAGACTGCCGGGGAGCTGTTTTTT. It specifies CASSRKTAGELFF.